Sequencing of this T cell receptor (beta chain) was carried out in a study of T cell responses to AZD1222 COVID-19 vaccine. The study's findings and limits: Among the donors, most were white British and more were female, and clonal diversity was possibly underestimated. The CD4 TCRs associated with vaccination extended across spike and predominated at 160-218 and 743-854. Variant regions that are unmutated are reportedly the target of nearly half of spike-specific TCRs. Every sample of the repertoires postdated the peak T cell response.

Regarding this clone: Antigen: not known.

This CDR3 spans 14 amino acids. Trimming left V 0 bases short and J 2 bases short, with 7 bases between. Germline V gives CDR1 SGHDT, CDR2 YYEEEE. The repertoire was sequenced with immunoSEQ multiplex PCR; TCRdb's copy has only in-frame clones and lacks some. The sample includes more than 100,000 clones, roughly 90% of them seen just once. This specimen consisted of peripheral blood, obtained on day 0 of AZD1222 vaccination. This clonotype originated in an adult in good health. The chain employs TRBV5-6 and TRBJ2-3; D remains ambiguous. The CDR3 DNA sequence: TGTGCCAGCAGCTTGGAGGCCCTCACAGATACGCAGTATTTT. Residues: CASSLEALTDTQYF.